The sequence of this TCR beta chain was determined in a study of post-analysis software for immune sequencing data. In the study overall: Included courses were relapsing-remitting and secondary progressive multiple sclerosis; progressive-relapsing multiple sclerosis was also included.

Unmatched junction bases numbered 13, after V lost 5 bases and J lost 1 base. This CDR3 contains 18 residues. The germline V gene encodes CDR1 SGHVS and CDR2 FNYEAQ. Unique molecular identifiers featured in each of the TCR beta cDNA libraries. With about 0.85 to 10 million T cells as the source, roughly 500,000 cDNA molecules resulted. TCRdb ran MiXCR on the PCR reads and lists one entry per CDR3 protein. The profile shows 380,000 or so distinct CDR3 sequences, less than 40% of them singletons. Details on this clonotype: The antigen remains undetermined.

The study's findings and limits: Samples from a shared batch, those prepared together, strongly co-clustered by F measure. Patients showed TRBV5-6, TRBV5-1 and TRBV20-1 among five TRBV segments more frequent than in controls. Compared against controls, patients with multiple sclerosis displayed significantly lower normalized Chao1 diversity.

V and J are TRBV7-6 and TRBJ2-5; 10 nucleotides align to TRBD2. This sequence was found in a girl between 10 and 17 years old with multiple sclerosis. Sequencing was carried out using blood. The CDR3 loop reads CASSLGASGGQFQETQYF. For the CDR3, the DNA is TGTGCCAGCAGCCTAGGGGCTAGCGGGGGCCAGTTCCAAGAGACCCAGTACTTC.